This TCR beta chain derives from a study of shared clonotypes between healthy human individuals. Germline CDR1 and CDR2: MNHEY and SMNVEV (reference sequence). V was clipped by 3 bases and J by 5 bases, with 16 bases between them. The CDR3 is 15 amino acids. Some clones are missing from TCRdb's copy, which holds only in-frame ones; the method was immunoSEQ multiplex PCR. The sample shows about 1 million clones, approximately 70% of them seen only once. The TCR sequence derives from a man between 18 and 29 years old in good health. Sequenced: memory CD4+ T cells sorted from blood. As to subset: CD45RA-negative fraction. The V gene is TRBV27, the J gene TRBJ1-1; tentatively, D is TRBD1 (6 bases). This chain's CDR3 is CASSLWQGKRTEAFF. DNA of the CDR3: TGTGCCAGCAGTTTGTGGCAGGGGAAACGAACTGAAGCTTTCTTT.